This TCR beta chain comes out of a study of T cells in Graves' hyperthyroidism and ophthalmopathy. RNA transcripts were the template for amplifying TCR beta CDR3 regions. During a first-round RT-PCR of the TCR CDR3, the HTBI primer set was used. TCRdb re-analysed the multiplex PCR reads in MiXCR, keeping a single row per CDR3 protein. The sample holds hundreds of thousands of distinct CDR3 sequences; just under 45% are singletons and the top ten take less than 9%. Germline CDR1 reads SNHLY; CDR2 reads FYNNEI. Trimming left V 8 bases short and J 7 bases short, with 11 bases between. There are 11 residues in the CDR3. This clonotype has at least ten counts. What it recognizes is unknown. Study observations and caveats: Model predictions of ophthalmopathy came a median roughly 6.4 months before onset.

V usage is TRBV2 and J usage is TRBJ1-1; D remains unclear. Sample: peripheral blood or thyroid tissue (not recorded which). This clonotype originated in an adult man with Graves' disease, either hyperthyroidism or ophthalmopathy (not recorded which). CDR3 sequence reads: CASATYFEAFF. Here the CDR3 DNA reads TGTGCCAGCGCCACGTACTTTGAAGCTTTCTTT. Complete variable domain (other parts from reference TRBV2 and TRBJ1-1): EPEVTQTPSHQVTQMGQEVILRCVPISNHLYFYWYRQILGQKVEFLVSFYNNEISEKSEIFDDQFSVERPDGSNFTLKIRSTKLEDSAMYFCASATYFEAFFGQGTRLTVV.